This T cell receptor (beta chain) appears in the sequencing data of a study of blood T cell repertoires in COVID-19. Study background: The samples span acute and convalescent COVID-19 from the United States, Italy and Spain. Sources were T cells, B-cell-depleted T cells, or PBMCs; the material itself was cDNA or gDNA.

The CDR3 runs 17 residues. Per the study methods: Quantification of nucleated cells was approximated via reference gene primer amplification. Measured with immunoSEQ multiplex PCR; TCRdb has only the in-frame clones, and not every one. V, J and clone size derive from that table, while D and trimming were established from the DNA sequence. Of about 160,000 clones listed, around 82% were seen once; the top ten hold roughly 10%. This clonotype was obtained from an elderly woman with active or convalescent COVID-19. Sequencing input: peripheral blood. The chain joins TRBV21-1 to TRBJ1-5; the DNA was not compared with TRBD1, the D call given in the table. TRBV21-1 corresponds to a pseudogene. CDR3 DNA: TGTGCCAGCAGCAAGGGACAGGGGGCGGTGAGGAATCAGCCCCAGCATTTT. Amino acids: CASSKGQGAVRNQPQHF.